This T cell receptor (beta chain) originates from a study of identical twins. With V trimmed by 0 bases and J by 2 bases, 7 bases remained unmatched. Germline V CDR1 and CDR2: MRHNA, SNTAGT. This CDR3 spans 17 amino acids. MiXCR was run by TCRdb on the 5' RACE reads, yielding one entry per CDR3 protein. The sample records 1.5 million to 2 million distinct CDR3 sequences, about 30% being singletons. All donors comprised healthy Caucasians. The sequence was obtained from a newborn girl in good health. The chain combines TRBV6-4 with TRBJ1-2; 9 bases map to TRBD1. The sample comprised cord blood. The CDR3 is CASSDSRTGVRNYGYTF. Written as DNA, the CDR3 is TGTGCCAGCAGTGACTCGAGGACAGGGGTTCGGAACTATGGCTACACCTTC.